The source of this T cell receptor beta chain is a study of identical twins. Using its own MiXCR run on the 5' RACE reads, TCRdb lists one record per CDR3 protein. The sample lists about 250,000 distinct CDR3 sequences; about 9% were seen once. In regard to this clonotype: The antigen is undetermined.

Per germline, CDR1 SGHAT and CDR2 FQNNGV. The CDR3 length is 19 residues. The V segment lost 5 bases and the J segment 4 bases; nucleotides outside the gene matches: 15. General study results and limits: Among beta out-of-frame sequences, excess sharing between twins appeared weaker.

This same sample was also taken into another study, of yellow fever vaccine responses in identical twins.

The specimen was CD8+ T cells sorted from blood. This TCR derives from a young woman in good health. V usage is TRBV11-2 and J usage is TRBJ2-3, with TRBD2 matching over 13 bases. The DNA of the CDR3 is TGTGCCAGCAGCGCCCCAGCCCGAACTAGCGGGAGGGCCCCAGATACGCAGTATTTT. Residues: CASSAPARTSGRAPDTQYF.